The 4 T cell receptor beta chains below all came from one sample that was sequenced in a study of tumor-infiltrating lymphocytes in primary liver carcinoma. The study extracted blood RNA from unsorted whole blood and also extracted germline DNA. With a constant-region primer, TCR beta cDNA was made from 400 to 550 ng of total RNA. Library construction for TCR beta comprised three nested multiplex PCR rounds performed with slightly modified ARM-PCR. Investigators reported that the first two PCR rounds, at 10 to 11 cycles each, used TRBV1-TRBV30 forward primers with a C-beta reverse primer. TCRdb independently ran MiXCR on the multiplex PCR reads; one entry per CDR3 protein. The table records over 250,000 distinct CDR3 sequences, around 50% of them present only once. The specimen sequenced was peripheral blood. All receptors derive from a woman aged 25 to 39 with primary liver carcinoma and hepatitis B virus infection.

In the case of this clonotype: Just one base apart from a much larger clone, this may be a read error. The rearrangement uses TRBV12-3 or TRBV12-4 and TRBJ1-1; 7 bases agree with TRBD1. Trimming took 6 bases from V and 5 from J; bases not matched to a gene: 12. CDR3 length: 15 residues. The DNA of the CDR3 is TGTGCCAGCAGCCTACCGGGACAGCGAAGAACTGAAGCTTTCTTT. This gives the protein CASSLPGQRRTEAFF.

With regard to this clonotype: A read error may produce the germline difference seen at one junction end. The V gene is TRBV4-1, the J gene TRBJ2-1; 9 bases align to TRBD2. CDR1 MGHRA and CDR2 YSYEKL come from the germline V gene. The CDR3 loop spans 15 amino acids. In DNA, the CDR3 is TGCGCCAGCAGCCCCGGGGTAGCGGGAGTCCATGAGCAGTGCTTC. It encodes CASSPGVAGVHEQCF.

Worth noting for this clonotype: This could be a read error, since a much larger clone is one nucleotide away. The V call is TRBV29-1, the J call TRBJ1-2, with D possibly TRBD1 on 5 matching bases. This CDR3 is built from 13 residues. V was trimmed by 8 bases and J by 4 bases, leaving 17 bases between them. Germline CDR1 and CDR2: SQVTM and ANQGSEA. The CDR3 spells CSLLKDTTYGYTF. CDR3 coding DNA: TGCAGCCTTCTCAAGGACACGACCTATGGCTACACCTTC.

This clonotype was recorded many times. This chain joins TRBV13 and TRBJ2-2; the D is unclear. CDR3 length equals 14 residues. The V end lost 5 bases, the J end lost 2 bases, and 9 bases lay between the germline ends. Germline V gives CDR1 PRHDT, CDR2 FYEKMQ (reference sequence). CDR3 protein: CASSPVINTGELFF. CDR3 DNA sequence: TGTGCCAGCAGCCCCGTCATTAACACCGGGGAGCTGTTTTTT.